This T cell receptor (beta chain) was recorded in a study of blood T cell repertoires in COVID-19. Method: immunoSEQ multiplex PCR; TCRdb's copy keeps in-frame clones and lacks some. Of roughly 220,000 clones listed, around 88% are singletons. Germline V gives CDR1 LNHDA, CDR2 SQIVND (reference sequence). CDR3 size: 13 residues. The V end lost 2 bases, the J end lost 6 bases, and 11 bases lay between the germline ends. Grouping used clinical history reported by participants in a survey and questionnaire. Material for sequencing was PBMCs or T cells enriched from blood (not recorded which). The chain combines TRBV19 with TRBJ2-7; D not resolved. The TCR originated in a woman aged 45-65 years with acute COVID-19. In DNA, the CDR3 is TGTGCCAGTAGTATATTTGCTAGATCCGAGCAGTACTTC. Translation: CASSIFARSEQYF.